This T cell receptor beta chain was captured by sequencing in a study of identical twins. TCRdb used MiXCR to reprocess the 5' RACE reads, holding one entry per CDR3 protein. The sample shows some 730,000 distinct CDR3 sequences, over 15% of them seen only once. Trimming shortened V by 6 bases and J by 7 bases, and 10 bases separated the two germline ends. The CDR3 sequence is 11 residues long. Per the germline V gene, CDR1 is DFQATT and CDR2 is SNEGSKA (reference sequence). The sample was also linked to a second study, of T cells expressing NK-cell markers. This second report adds: Dominant NKG2C+ clonotypes accounted for roughly 1.0-7.0% of CD8+ T cells in six donors.

Sequencing was performed on PBMCs. The rearrangement links TRBV20-1 to TRBJ2-1; D ambiguous. The source of this sequence is a woman under 30 in good health. CDR3 in DNA: TGCAGTGCCCCTGGGGTAAATGAGCAGTTCTTC. It is translated as CSAPGVNEQFF.